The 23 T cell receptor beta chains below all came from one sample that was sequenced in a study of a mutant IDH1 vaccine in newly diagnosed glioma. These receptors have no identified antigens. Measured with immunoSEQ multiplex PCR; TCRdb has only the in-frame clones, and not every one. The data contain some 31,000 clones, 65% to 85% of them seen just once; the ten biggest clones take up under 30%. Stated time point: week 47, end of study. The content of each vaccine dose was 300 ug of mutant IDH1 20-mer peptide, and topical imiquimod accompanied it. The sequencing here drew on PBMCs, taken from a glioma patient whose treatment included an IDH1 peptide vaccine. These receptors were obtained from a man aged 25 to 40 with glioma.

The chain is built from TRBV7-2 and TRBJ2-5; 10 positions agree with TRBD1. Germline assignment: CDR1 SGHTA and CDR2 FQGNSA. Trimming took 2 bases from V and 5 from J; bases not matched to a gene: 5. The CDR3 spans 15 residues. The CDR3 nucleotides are TGTGCCAGCAGCTTATCAAGGACAGGGGGGGAGACCCAGTACTTC. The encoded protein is CASSLSRTGGETQYF.

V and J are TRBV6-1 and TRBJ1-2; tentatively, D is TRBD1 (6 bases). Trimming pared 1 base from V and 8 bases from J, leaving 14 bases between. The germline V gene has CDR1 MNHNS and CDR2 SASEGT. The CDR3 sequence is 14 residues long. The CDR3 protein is CASSEGMGARGYTF. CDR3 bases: TGTGCCAGCAGTGAAGGAATGGGGGCTCGGGGCTACACCTTC.

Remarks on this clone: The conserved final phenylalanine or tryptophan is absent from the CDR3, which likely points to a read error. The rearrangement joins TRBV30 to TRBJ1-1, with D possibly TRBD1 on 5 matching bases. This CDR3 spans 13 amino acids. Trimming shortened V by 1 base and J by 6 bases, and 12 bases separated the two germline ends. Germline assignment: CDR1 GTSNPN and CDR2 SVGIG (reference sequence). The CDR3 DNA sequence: TGTGCCTGGAGTGGACAGACCTCATCTGAAGCTTTCCTT. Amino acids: CAWSGQTSSEAFL.

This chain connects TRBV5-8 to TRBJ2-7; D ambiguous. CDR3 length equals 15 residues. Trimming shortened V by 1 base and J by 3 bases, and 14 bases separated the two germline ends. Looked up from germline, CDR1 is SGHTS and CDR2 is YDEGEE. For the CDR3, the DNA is TGTGCCAGCAGCTTGTTAAGGGTTGAGGACTACGAGCAGTACTTC. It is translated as CASSLLRVEDYEQYF.

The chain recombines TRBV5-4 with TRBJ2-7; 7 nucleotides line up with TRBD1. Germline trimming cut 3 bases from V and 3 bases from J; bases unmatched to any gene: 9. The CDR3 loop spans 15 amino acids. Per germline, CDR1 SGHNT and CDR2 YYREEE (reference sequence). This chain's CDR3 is CASSYEDRPLYEQYF. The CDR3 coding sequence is TGTGCCAGCAGCTACGAGGACAGGCCCCTCTACGAGCAGTACTTC.

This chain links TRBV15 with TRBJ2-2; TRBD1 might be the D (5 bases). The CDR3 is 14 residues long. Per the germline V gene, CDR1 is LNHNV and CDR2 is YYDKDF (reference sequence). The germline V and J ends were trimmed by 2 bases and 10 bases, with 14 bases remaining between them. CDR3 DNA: TGTGCCACCAGCAGAACCTCAGGGAAGGCGGAGCTGTTTTTT. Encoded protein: CATSRTSGKAELFF.

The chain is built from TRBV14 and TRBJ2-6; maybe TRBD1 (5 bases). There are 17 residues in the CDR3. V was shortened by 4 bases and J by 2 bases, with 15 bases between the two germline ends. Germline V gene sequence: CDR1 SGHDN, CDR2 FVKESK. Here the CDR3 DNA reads TGTGCCAGCAGCCCCAACCAAGGGGTGGCTGGGGCCAACGTCCTGACTTTC. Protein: CASSPNQGVAGANVLTF. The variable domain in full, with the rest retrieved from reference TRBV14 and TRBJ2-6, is EAGVTQFPSHSVIEKGQTVTLRCDPISGHDNLYWYRRVMGKEIKFLLHFVKESKQDESGMPNNRFLAERTGGTYSTLKVQPAELEDSGVYFCASSPNQGVAGANVLTFGAGSRLTVL.

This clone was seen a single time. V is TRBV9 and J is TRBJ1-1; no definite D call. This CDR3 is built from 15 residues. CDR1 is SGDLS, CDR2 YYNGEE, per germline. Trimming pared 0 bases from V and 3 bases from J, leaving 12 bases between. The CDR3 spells CASSVGVRPDTEAFF. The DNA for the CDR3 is TGTGCCAGCAGCGTAGGAGTCCGACCGGACACTGAAGCTTTCTTT.

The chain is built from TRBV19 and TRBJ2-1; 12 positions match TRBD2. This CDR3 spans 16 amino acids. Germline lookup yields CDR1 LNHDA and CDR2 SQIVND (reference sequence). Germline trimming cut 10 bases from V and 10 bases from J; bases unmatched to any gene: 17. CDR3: CATGLAGTGDAREQFF. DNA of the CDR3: TGTGCCACAGGACTAGCGGGGACTGGGGACGCGCGGGAGCAGTTCTTC.

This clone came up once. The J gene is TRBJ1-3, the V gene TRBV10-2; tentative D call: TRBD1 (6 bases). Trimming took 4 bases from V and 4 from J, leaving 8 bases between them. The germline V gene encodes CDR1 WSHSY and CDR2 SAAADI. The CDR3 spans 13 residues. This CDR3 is CASSAGQGNTIYF. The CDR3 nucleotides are TGCGCCAGCAGTGCTGGACAGGGAAACACCATATATTTT.

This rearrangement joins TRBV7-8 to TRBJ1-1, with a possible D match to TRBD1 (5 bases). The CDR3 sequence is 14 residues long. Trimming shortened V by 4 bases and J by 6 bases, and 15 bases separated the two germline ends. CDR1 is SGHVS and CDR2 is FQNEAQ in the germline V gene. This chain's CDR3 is CASSSQGPYSEAFF. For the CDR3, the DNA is TGTGCCAGCAGCTCTCAGGGTCCTTACTCTGAAGCTTTCTTT.

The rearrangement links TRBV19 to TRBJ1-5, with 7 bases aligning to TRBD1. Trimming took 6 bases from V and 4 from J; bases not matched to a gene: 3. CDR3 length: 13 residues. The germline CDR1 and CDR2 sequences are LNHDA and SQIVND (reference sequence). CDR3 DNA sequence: TGTGCCAGTAGCAGGGACAGAAATCAGCCCCAGCATTTT. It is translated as CASSRDRNQPQHF.

The CDR3 coding sequence is TGTGCCAGCAGCTTAGGGGTAGCGAACACTGAAGCTTTCTTT. Translated, it gives CASSLGVANTEAFF. The gene calls are TRBV7-3 and TRBJ1-1; D is unresolved. Germline CDR1 reads SGHTA; CDR2 reads FQGTGA. Trimming removed 2 bases from V and 1 base from J, with 8 bases in between. CDR3 length: 14 amino acids.

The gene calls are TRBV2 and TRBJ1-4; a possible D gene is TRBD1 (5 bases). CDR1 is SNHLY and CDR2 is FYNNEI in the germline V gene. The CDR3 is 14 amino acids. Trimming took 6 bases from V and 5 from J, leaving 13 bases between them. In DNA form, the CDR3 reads TGTGCCAGCAGCGTAAACTACAGGAATGAAAAACTGTTTTTT. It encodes CASSVNYRNEKLFF.

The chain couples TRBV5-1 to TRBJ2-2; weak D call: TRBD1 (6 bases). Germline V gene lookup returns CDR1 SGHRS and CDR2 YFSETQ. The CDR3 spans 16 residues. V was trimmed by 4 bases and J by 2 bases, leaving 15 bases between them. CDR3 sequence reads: CASSPSSGTNTGELFF. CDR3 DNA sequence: TGCGCCAGCAGCCCATCATCCGGGACAAACACCGGGGAGCTGTTTTTT.

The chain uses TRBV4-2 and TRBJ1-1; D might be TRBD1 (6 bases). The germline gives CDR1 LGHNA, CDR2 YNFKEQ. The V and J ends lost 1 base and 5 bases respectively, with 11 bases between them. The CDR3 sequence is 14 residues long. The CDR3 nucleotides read TGTGCCAGCAGCCAAGCGGGGGGCGCAACTGAAGCTTTCTTT. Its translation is CASSQAGGATEAFF.

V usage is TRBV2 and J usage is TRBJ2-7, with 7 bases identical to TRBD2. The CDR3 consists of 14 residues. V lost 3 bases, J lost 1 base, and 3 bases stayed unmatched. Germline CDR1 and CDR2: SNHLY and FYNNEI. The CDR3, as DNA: TGTGCCAGCAGTGACGAGCGGGAATCCTACGAGCAGTACTTC. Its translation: CASSDERESYEQYF.

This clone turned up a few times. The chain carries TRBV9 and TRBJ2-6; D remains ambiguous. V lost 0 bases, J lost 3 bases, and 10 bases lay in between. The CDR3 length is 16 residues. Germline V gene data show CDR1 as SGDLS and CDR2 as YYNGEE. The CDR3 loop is CASSVGIGRGANVLTF. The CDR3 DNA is TGTGCCAGCAGCGTAGGTATAGGGCGTGGGGCCAACGTCCTGACTTTC.

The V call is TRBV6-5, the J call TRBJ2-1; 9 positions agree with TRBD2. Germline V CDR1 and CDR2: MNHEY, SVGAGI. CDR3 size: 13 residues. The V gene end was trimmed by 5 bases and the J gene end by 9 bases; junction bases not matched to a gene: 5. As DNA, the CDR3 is TGTGCCAGCAGTCGCGGGGGGGGCAGTGAGCAGTTCTTC. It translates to CASSRGGGSEQFF.

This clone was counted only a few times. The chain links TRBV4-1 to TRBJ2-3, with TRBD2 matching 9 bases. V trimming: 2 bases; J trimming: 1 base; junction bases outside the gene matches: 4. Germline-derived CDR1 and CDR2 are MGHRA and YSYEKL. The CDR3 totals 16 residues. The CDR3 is CASSQSERGGTDTQYF. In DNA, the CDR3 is TGCGCCAGCAGCCAATCGGAGCGGGGGGGCACAGATACGCAGTATTTT.

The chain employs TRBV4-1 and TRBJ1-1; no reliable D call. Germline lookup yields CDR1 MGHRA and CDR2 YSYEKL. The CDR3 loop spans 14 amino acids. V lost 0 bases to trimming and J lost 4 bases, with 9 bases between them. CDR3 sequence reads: CASSQELRRTEAFF. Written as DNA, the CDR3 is TGCGCCAGCAGCCAAGAACTCAGACGCACTGAAGCTTTCTTT.

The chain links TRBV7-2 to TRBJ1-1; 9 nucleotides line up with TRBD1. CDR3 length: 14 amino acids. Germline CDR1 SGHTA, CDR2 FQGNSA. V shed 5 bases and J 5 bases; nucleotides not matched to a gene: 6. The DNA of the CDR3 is TGTGCCAGCAGCGAACAGGGGGCGGGTACTGAAGCTTTCTTT. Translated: CASSEQGAGTEAFF.

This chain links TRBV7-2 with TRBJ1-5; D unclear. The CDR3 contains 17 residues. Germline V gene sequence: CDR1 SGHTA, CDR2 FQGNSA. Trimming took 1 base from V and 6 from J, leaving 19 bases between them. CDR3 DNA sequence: TGTGCCAGCAGCTTAGAGTTCTCTGGTGGGAGGGCTCAGCCCCAGCATTTT. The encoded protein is CASSLEFSGGRAQPQHF.